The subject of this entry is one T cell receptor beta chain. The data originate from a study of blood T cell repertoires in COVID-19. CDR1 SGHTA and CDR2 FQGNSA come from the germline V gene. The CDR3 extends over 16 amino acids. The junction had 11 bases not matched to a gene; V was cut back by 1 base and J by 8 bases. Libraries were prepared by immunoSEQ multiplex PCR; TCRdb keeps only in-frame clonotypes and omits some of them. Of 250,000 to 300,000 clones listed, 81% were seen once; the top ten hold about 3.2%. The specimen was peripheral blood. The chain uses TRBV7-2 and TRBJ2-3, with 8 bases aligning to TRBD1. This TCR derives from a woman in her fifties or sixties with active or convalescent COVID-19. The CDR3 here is CASSLVRDRQMGTQYF. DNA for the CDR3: TGTGCCAGCAGCTTAGTCCGGGACAGGCAAATGGGTACGCAGTATTTT.